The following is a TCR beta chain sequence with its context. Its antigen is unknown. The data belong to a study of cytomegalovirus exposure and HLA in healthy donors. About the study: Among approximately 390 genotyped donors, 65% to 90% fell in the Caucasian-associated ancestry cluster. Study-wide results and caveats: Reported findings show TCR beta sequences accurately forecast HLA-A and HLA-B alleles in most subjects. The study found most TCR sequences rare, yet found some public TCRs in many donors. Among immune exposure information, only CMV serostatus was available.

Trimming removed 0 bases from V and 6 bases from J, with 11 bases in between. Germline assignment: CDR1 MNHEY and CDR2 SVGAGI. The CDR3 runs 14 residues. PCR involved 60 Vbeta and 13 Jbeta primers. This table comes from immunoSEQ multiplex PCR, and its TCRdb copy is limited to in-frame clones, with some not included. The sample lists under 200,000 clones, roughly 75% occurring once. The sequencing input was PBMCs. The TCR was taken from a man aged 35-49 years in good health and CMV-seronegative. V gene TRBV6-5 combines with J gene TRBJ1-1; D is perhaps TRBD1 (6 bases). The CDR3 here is CASSYSQGGAEAFF. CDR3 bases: TGTGCCAGCAGTTACTCGCAAGGGGGTGCTGAAGCTTTCTTT.